The next 26 T cell receptor beta chains were all read from a single sample in a study of CD8 T cells in Susac syndrome. With random hexamers, 0.5 to 1 ug RNA was reverse transcribed. Each CDR3 protein is one row after TCRdb ran MiXCR on the immunoSEQ multiplex PCR reads. The table has 90,000 to 110,000 distinct CDR3 sequences, 96% seen once. Sequencing was performed on CD4+ T cells from PBMCs. The receptors shown here come from a human donor in good health.

CDR3 DNA sequence: TGCAGCGTCCGACAGGGCACCTATGGCTACACCTTC. Protein: CSVRQGTYGYTF. This chain joins TRBV29-1 and TRBJ1-2; 7 bases are a match to TRBD1. The CDR3 extends over 12 amino acids. Germline V CDR1 and CDR2: SQVTM, ANQGSEA. Trimming at V came to 6 bases and at J to 4 bases, leaving 5 bases not matched to a gene.

The chain carries TRBV27 and TRBJ2-2; 7 bases agree with TRBD2. The J segment lost 5 bases and the V segment lost 6 bases, leaving 6 bases of the junction unmatched. The CDR3 contains 14 residues. Germline CDR1 and CDR2: MNHEY and SMNVEV (reference sequence). CDR3 region: CASRPSGGTGELFF. The CDR3 nucleotides are TGTGCCAGCAGGCCCTCGGGGGGAACCGGGGAGCTGTTTTTT.

This clonotype came up once. This chain joins TRBV19 and TRBJ2-3; D is tentatively TRBD1 or TRBD2 (5 bases each). Per the germline V gene, CDR1 is LNHDA and CDR2 is SQIVND (reference sequence). Trimming shortened V by 6 bases and J by 1 base, and 14 bases separated the two germline ends. This CDR3 spans 15 amino acids. The CDR3, as DNA: TGTGCCAGTAGCAACTCGGGGCTGGGCACAGATACGCAGTATTTT. This translates into CASSNSGLGTDTQYF.

The CDR3 nucleotides read TGTGCCAGCAGCCAGGGCAGGGCTAATGGCTACACCTTC. It specifies CASSQGRANGYTF. This rearrangement joins TRBV3-1 to TRBJ1-2; possible D gene TRBD1, 5 bases. Germline V gene lookup returns CDR1 LGHDT and CDR2 YNNKEL (reference sequence). Trimming took 3 bases from V and 6 from J, leaving 11 bases between them. The CDR3 consists of 13 residues.

The rearrangement uses TRBV12-3 or TRBV12-4 and TRBJ1-1; 10 bases align to TRBD1. V lost 6 bases and J lost 7; bases outside the gene matches: 8. There are 14 residues in the CDR3. CDR3 loop: CASRSGTGVFEAFF. The CDR3 nucleotides are TGTGCCAGCAGGTCCGGGACAGGGGTGTTTGAAGCTTTCTTT.

This chain connects TRBV20-1 to TRBJ2-7; TRBD2 matches 7 bases. This CDR3 has 12 residues. V lost 7 bases to trimming and J lost 3 bases; unmatched junction nucleotides: 6. Germline CDR1 and CDR2: DFQATT and SNEGSKA (reference sequence). CDR3 amino acids: CSVGGEGYEQYF. CDR3 nucleotide sequence: TGCAGTGTAGGAGGGGAGGGCTACGAGCAGTACTTC.

V usage is TRBV19 and J usage is TRBJ1-2; D not resolved. V lost 3 bases and J 6 bases, leaving 5 bases between the germline ends. Germline V gives CDR1 LNHDA, CDR2 SQIVND (reference sequence). This CDR3 is 11 amino acids long. CDR3 residues: CASSIRDGYTF. CDR3 DNA sequence: TGTGCCAGTAGTATCCGGGATGGCTACACCTTC. Full variable domain (missing parts from reference TRBV19 and TRBJ1-2): DGGITQSPKYLFRKEGQNVTLSCEQNLNHDAMYWYRQDPGQGLRLIYYSQIVNDFQKGDIAEGYSVSREKKESFPLTVTSAQKNPTAFYLCASSIRDGYTFGSGTRLTVV.

The chain couples TRBV29-1 to TRBJ2-6, with a tentative D call TRBD1 (5 bases). Trimming removed 4 bases at V and 4 bases at J, with 11 bases between. Germline V lookup: CDR1 SQVTM, CDR2 ANQGSEA. The CDR3 sequence is 14 residues long. The CDR3 loop is CSVGSGSGANVLTF. For the CDR3, the DNA is TGCAGCGTTGGTTCAGGGTCCGGGGCCAACGTCCTGACTTTC.

This clonotype was detected only once. The chain links TRBV14 to TRBJ2-2; no clear D gene. Between the trimmed V and J ends, which lost 0 bases and 3 bases, there was a span of 11 bases. Germline V gene lookup returns CDR1 SGHDN and CDR2 FVKESK. The CDR3 is made up of 16 amino acids. The CDR3 here is CASSQEWREDTGELFF. The CDR3 DNA follows: TGTGCCAGCAGCCAAGAATGGCGAGAGGACACCGGGGAGCTGTTTTTT.

V and J are TRBV7-3 and TRBJ2-3; 7 nucleotides line up with TRBD1. J lost 4 bases, V lost 5 bases, and 6 bases had no gene match. Germline V gene lookup returns CDR1 SGHTA and CDR2 FQGTGA. The CDR3 has 14 amino acids. CDR3 in amino acids: CASSTRQGPDTQYF. The DNA for the CDR3 is TGTGCCAGCAGCACTAGACAGGGACCAGATACGCAGTATTTT.

CDR3 region: CSARESRGGHTQYF. The CDR3 nucleotides read TGCAGTGCTAGAGAGTCGAGAGGCGGTCATACGCAGTATTTT. The gene calls are TRBV20-1 and TRBJ2-3, with unresolved D. The CDR3 has 14 amino acids. Germline CDR1 reads DFQATT; CDR2 reads SNEGSKA (reference sequence). V lost 0 bases and J 7 bases, leaving 14 bases between the germline ends.

The rearrangement joins TRBV19 to TRBJ1-2; tentatively, D is TRBD1 (5 bases). CDR1 and CDR2 from the germline V gene are LNHDA and SQIVND (reference sequence). The CDR3 has 14 residues. Deletions cut 1 base from V and 1 base from J, with 7 bases between. The CDR3 nucleotides read TGTGCCAGTAGTATAGGCGGGGGTAACTATGGCTACACCTTC. Its translation: CASSIGGGNYGYTF.

This clonotype has only one observation. V gene TRBV7-9 combines with J gene TRBJ2-3; 11 positions agree with TRBD2. The CDR3 runs to 17 residues. Germline V gene data show CDR1 as SEHNR and CDR2 as FQNEAQ (reference sequence). Trimming removed 5 bases from V and 0 bases from J; junction bases left unmatched: 7. CDR3 in DNA: TGTGCCAGCAGCACAAGACTAGCGGGGACTAGCACAGATACGCAGTATTTT. Its translation is CASSTRLAGTSTDTQYF.

The J gene is TRBJ1-1, the V gene TRBV5-1, with D possibly matching TRBD1 (5 bases). The CDR3 is made up of 15 amino acids. V was pared by 3 bases and J by 1 base, with 13 bases between. Germline lookup yields CDR1 SGHRS and CDR2 YFSETQ. The DNA of the CDR3 is TGCGCCAGCAGCTCCCAAGGACACCCGAACACTGAAGCTTTCTTT. Its protein product is CASSSQGHPNTEAFF.

The chain is built from TRBV3-1 and TRBJ2-3; 8 positions agree with TRBD2. The germline V gene has CDR1 LGHDT and CDR2 YNNKEL (reference sequence). With 4 bases clipped from V and 6 bases from J, the junction kept 6 bases outside the gene matches. This CDR3 has 14 amino acids. The CDR3 DNA is TGTGCCAGCAGCCGACTAGCGCCCGGGGATACGCAGTATTTT. It translates to CASSRLAPGDTQYF.

The sample holds one count of this clonotype. V gene TRBV7-2 combines with J gene TRBJ2-4; 9 nucleotides match TRBD2. The V segment lost 1 base and the J segment 6 bases; nucleotides outside the gene matches: 4. Germline values: CDR1 SGHTA, CDR2 FQGNSA. This CDR3 spans 15 amino acids. Here the CDR3 reads CASSLGGGEGNIQYF. The CDR3, as DNA: TGTGCCAGCAGCTTAGGCGGGGGGGAGGGAAACATTCAGTACTTC.

The chain couples TRBV19 to TRBJ1-2; TRBD1 matches 9 bases. CDR1 and CDR2 from the germline V gene are LNHDA and SQIVND (reference sequence). The length of the CDR3 is 14 residues. Trimming cost V 6 bases and J 1 base; bases outside gene matches: 3. DNA for the CDR3: TGTGCCAGTAGGAGGACAGGGGTTAACTATGGCTACACCTTC. Its translation: CASRRTGVNYGYTF.

For this clonotype: Its ends do not fully match the called genes, so a read error is possible. The V and J genes are TRBV12-3 or TRBV12-4 and TRBJ1-4; D is ambiguous. This CDR3 has 12 amino acids. This CDR3 reads CASSQREDPIIF. The CDR3 DNA reads TGTGCCAGCAGCCAGCGAGAGGACCCAATAATTTTT.

This clonotype showed up just once. The V and J genes are TRBV7-9 and TRBJ2-5, with D perhaps being TRBD1 or TRBD2 (5 bases each). There are 19 residues in the CDR3. Trimming took off 5 bases at V and 0 bases at J, with 25 bases between the two ends. The germline V gene encodes CDR1 SEHNR and CDR2 FQNEAQ (reference sequence). In DNA form, the CDR3 reads TGTGCCAGCAGCGCCCGGGACGCAAAAGGGGCGAAGAACCAAGAGACCCAGTACTTC. This sequence encodes CASSARDAKGAKNQETQYF.

The chain couples TRBV10-3 to TRBJ2-5, with 8 positions matching TRBD2. The V segment lost 5 bases and the J segment 3 bases; nucleotides outside the gene matches: 5. Looked up from germline, CDR1 is ENHRY and CDR2 is SYGVKD. CDR3 size: 14 residues. In DNA, the CDR3 is TGTGCCATCAGTCTCGGGGGGGCCAAAGAGACCCAGTACTTC. Translated, it gives CAISLGGAKETQYF.

The chain is built from TRBV7-3 and TRBJ2-1; 13 nucleotides line up with TRBD2. Per the germline V gene, CDR1 is SGHTA and CDR2 is FQGTGA. J was trimmed by 10 bases and V by 1 base; bases with no gene match: 4. This CDR3 spans 15 amino acids. CDR3 region: CASSLKGLAGNEQFF. CDR3 nucleotides: TGTGCCAGCAGCTTAAAGGGACTAGCGGGAAACGAGCAGTTCTTC.

The rearrangement joins TRBV20-1 to TRBJ2-2; TRBD1 aligns across 8 bases. J was trimmed by 5 bases and V by 0 bases; bases with no gene match: 8. Per the germline V gene, CDR1 is DFQATT and CDR2 is SNEGSKA (reference sequence). The CDR3 consists of 16 residues. CDR3: CSARDFGQGATGELFF. In DNA, the CDR3 is TGCAGTGCTAGAGATTTTGGGCAGGGGGCAACCGGGGAGCTGTTTTTT.

The chain has TRBV30 and TRBJ1-2, with D maybe TRBD1 (5 bases). The CDR3 extends over 15 amino acids. Germline V gives CDR1 GTSNPN, CDR2 SVGIG (reference sequence). Trimming removed 2 bases from V and 0 bases from J, with 13 bases in between. This CDR3 is CAWSREGRANYGYTF. The CDR3 DNA is TGTGCCTGGAGTCGGGAGGGACGAGCTAACTATGGCTACACCTTC.

The chain employs TRBV25-1 and TRBJ2-5, with a weak D call TRBD1 (5 bases). Per the germline V gene, CDR1 is MGHDK and CDR2 is SYGVNS. Trimming pared 7 bases from V and 4 bases from J, leaving 10 bases between. CDR3 length: 12 residues. DNA of the CDR3: TGTGCCAGCAAAAAGGGGCGAGAGACCCAGTACTTC. Translation: CASKKGRETQYF.

The chain recombines TRBV6-5 with TRBJ1-1; D might be TRBD1 (5 bases). The CDR3 is 13 amino acids. Germline V gene data show CDR1 as MNHEY and CDR2 as SVGAGI. Trimming shortened V by 2 bases and J by 4 bases, and 8 bases separated the two germline ends. This CDR3 is CASSYEGLTEAFF. Written as DNA, the CDR3 is TGTGCCAGCAGTTACGAGGGGCTCACTGAAGCTTTCTTT.

This clonotype was counted once. The rearrangement uses TRBV4-1 and TRBJ1-1; TRBD1 might be the D (5 bases). Per the germline V gene, CDR1 is MGHRA and CDR2 is YSYEKL. The CDR3 contains 14 residues. V lost 2 bases to trimming and J lost 7 bases, with 14 bases between them. The chain's CDR3 is CASSQPVRTLEAFF. CDR3 in DNA: TGCGCCAGCAGCCAACCGGTTAGGACACTTGAAGCTTTCTTT.